This note documents a single TCR beta chain sequence. This CDR3 has 16 residues. Per the germline V gene, CDR1 is SGHKS and CDR2 is YYEKEE (reference sequence). The trim removed 3 bases at V and 2 bases at J, leaving 8 bases unmatched. The data stem from a study of control samples from healthy donors and cancer patients. Clones were read by immunoSEQ multiplex PCR, and TCRdb kept only the in-frame ones, dropping some. Among 130,000 to 150,000 clones listed, about 88% were seen once. This TCR was sampled from a woman younger than 45 in good health. J is TRBJ2-7 and V is TRBV5-5; 10 nucleotides line up with TRBD1. Sample: blood. CDR3 DNA sequence: TGTGCCAGCAGCTGGAGACAGGGGGCCTCGCCCTACGAGCAGTACTTC. Amino acids: CASSWRQGASPYEQYF.